The source of this T cell receptor (beta chain) is a study of radiotherapy plus CTLA-4 blockade in lung cancer. About the study: About 20% of patients responded objectively, and roughly 31% achieved disease control. Study observations and caveats: Blood saw expansion of tumor-derived TCR clones after radiotherapy plus ipilimumab.

With respect to this clone: Its matching antigen is unknown.

Profiled with immunoSEQ multiplex PCR; TCRdb holds only in-frame clones, not every one. The table lists about 110,000 clones, about 83% of them singletons. With 1 base clipped from V and 5 bases from J, the junction kept 8 bases outside the gene matches. The CDR3 has 17 amino acids. Germline CDR1 is KGHSH and CDR2 is LQKENI. The chain combines TRBV18 with TRBJ2-2, with 9 bases matching TRBD2. The receptor was derived from a human donor with non-small cell lung cancer that progressed on radiotherapy plus ipilimumab. Some clones in this sample may be carry-over from other donors' samples. The sequences come from peripheral blood, collected from a patient treated with radiotherapy plus ipilimumab. This chain's CDR3 is CASSPLSLAGATGELFF. The CDR3 region has the DNA TGTGCCAGCTCACCACTGTCACTAGCGGGCGCGACCGGGGAGCTGTTTTTT.